This is a list of T cell receptor beta chains from one sample in a study of blood T cell repertoires in COVID-19. Sequencing used immunoSEQ multiplex PCR; TCRdb keeps in-frame clones, though not all of them. The sample has 290,000 or so clones, roughly nine tenths seen once. Sequenced sample: peripheral blood. These receptors were taken from a woman in her twenties or thirties with COVID-19, enrolled during active disease. CDR3s include the opening cysteine and the closing phenylalanine or tryptophan. A D gene is named only where the DNA matches it firmly. Clone size is not always given. Where it is, it says once, few, many or a class for expanded clones.

>16|.|TRBV19|TRBD2|TRBJ2-1
TGTGCCAGTAGTATTTCCCCTAGCGGGGCCTACAATGAGCAGTTCTTC
CASSISPSGAYNEQFF
>14|few|TRBV27|.|TRBJ1-6
TGTGCCAGCAGTCCCAGGACGGGGAATTCACCCCTCCACTTT
CASSPRTGNSPLHF
>16|.|TRBV2|.|TRBJ1-5
TGTGCCAGCAGACTCTCATACGGTAATATAATACAGCCCCAGCATTTT
CASRLSYGNIIQPQHF
>14|.|TRBV18|.|TRBJ1-2
TGTGCCAGCTCACCAGGAGGACAGTACTATGGCTACACCTTC
CASSPGGQYYGYTF
>11|.|TRBV3-1/TRBV3-2|.|TRBJ2-3
TGTGCCAGCAGCCTAGCAGATACGCAGTATTTT
CASSLADTQYF
>15|.|TRBV19|.|TRBJ1-5
TGTGCCAGTAGTATTAACAGGGCGCTTAATCAGCCCCAGCATTTT
CASSINRALNQPQHF
>15|.|TRBV12-5|.|TRBJ2-7
TGTGCTAGTGGTTTGGTATCGCGGGGCCCCTACGAGCAGTACTTC
CASGLVSRGPYEQYF
>16|.|TRBV15|.|TRBJ1-2
TGTGCCACCAGCAGAGAATCCCCAGGCCTTAACTATGGCTACACCTTC
CATSRESPGLNYGYTF
>16|.|TRBV7-2|.|TRBJ2-2
TGTGCCAGCAGCTTAGAAACAGGGCCCCCTCTTGGGGAGCTGTTTTTT
CASSLETGPPLGELFF
>15|.|TRBV6-5|.|TRBJ2-7
TGTGCCAGCAGTTTCCGGGCTAGGGGGACCTACGAGCAGTACTTC
CASSFRARGTYEQYF
>14|.|TRBV27|TRBD2|TRBJ2-1
TGTGCCAGCAGACTAGCGGAGCAATACAATGAGCAGTTCTTC
CASRLAEQYNEQFF
>19|once|TRBV11-1|TRBD2|TRBJ2-3
TGTGCCAGCAGCTTAGCTGCCGGGACTAGCGGGAGGGCCGCAGATACGCAGTATTTT
CASSLAAGTSGRAADTQYF
>16|once|TRBV5-1|TRBD1|TRBJ2-7
TGCGCCAGCAGCCCAGCCCCGAGACAGGGAAACCACGAGCAGTACTTC
CASSPAPRQGNHEQYF
>14|.|TRBV27|.|TRBJ1-5
TGTGCCATCCGAATTCGGGCGGACTATCAGCCCCAGCATTTT
CAIRIRADYQPQHF
>11|.|TRBV7-9|.|TRBJ2-2
TGTGCCAGCAGCTCAGGGGGGGAGCTGTTTTTT
CASSSGGELFF
>15|.|TRBV6-1|TRBD2|TRBJ2-7
TGTGCCAGCAGTGAACTAGCGGGAGAGATGTACGAGCAGTACTTC
CASSELAGEMYEQYF